This TCR beta chain stems from a study of Ad26.COV2.S vaccination and SARS-CoV-2 variants. Across the study: The vaccine Ad26.COV2.S was put into the muscle once, or twice with 56 days between.

Turning to this clone: Its antigen remains unidentified.

The method was immunoSEQ multiplex PCR; TCRdb's version includes in-frame clones alone and lacks a portion of them. The sample holds hundreds of thousands of clones, 89% seen once. CDR3 length: 15 amino acids. Trimming removed 4 bases from V and 0 bases from J, with 10 bases in between. Germline CDR1 and CDR2: SGHVS and FNYEAQ. Treatment indicated: some 20 received Ad26.COV2.S at low or high dose, single or two shots; roughly five received placebo; per-sample allocation not given. Each sample was drawn 63 days after the first injection (of vaccine or placebo). Study-wide findings and caveats: Spike-specific CD8+ and CD4+ T cell responses reportedly showed substantial breadth after vaccination.

The chain joins TRBV7-6 to TRBJ1-3, with TRBD1 as a possible D gene (6 bases). The TCR originated in a person aged 18-60 years who received the Ad26.COV2.S COVID-19 vaccine or a placebo. Sequences were derived from peripheral blood, sampled in a trial of Ad26.COV2.S vaccine versus placebo. DNA of the CDR3: TGTGCCAGCAGCTCCGGACAGTTCTCTGGAAACACCATATATTTT. Translating it yields CASSSGQFSGNTIYF.